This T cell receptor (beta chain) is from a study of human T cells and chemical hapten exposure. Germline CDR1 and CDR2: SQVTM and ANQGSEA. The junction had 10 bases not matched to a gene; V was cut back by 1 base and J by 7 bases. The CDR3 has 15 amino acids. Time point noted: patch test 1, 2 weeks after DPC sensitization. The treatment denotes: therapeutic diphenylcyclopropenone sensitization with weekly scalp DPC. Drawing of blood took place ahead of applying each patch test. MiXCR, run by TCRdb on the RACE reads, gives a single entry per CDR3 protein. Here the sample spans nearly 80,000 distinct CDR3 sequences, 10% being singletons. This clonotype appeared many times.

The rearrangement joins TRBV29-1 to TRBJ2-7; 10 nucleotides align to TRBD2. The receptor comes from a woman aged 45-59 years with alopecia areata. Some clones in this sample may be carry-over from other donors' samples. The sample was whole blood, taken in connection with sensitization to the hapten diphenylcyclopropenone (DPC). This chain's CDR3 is CSVEGASGRLGEQYF. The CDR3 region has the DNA TGCAGCGTTGAAGGGGCTAGCGGGAGATTGGGTGAGCAGTACTTC.